This T cell receptor beta chain was captured by sequencing in a study of identical twins. This clonotype was seen ten or more times. TCRdb passed the 5' RACE reads through MiXCR, listing each CDR3 protein once. Among 1.5 million to 2 million distinct CDR3 sequences listed, 25% to 35% were seen once. CDR1 and CDR2 (germline): SNHLY, FYNNEI. Trimming left V 2 bases short and J 2 bases short, with 4 bases between. CDR3 length: 12 amino acids. The sequence was obtained from a newborn girl in good health. Sequencing used cord blood. The chain recombines TRBV2 with TRBJ2-7; the D is unclear. The CDR3 reads CASSEQAYEQYF. Written as DNA, the CDR3 is TGTGCCAGCAGTGAACAGGCCTACGAGCAGTACTTC.